This T cell receptor beta chain derives from a study of T-cell memory formation after mild COVID-19 (dated by TCRdb to about 2021). Background on the whole study: Most TCR sequence clusters were specific to one of the two donors. In two donors, T-cell clones that expanded and contracted after mild COVID-19 were tracked by sequencing TCRalpha and TCRbeta repertoires over time. The cohort was made up of two young adult volunteers, one female and one male, who were previously healthy.

Summary of the overall study and its limitations: SARS-CoV-2 specificity of the second-wave clones peaking on day 37 was not confirmed. Clones contracting from day 15 to 85 had balanced CD4/CD8 phenotypes, while a second wave expanding from day 15 to 37 was biased towards CD4+. The study covered only two mild cases, and larger cohorts including severe cases with pre-infection samples were considered necessary. Contracting CD4+ clones were found mainly in CM and EM memory subsets, while CD8+ clones were enriched in EMRA. The detection of some responding clones in pre-infection memory suggests that pre-existing cross-reactive memory T cells joined the SARS-CoV-2 response.

The sequencer listed for this sample is Illumina NovaSeq 6000. TCRalpha and TCRbeta cDNA libraries were built by 5'RACE with constant-segment primers, adding sample barcodes and unique molecular identifiers. RNA was extracted from every sample with Trizol reagent. Library amplification was performed in two PCR steps, and a second sample barcode and Illumina TruSeq adapters were introduced in the second step. Sequencing of libraries was performed on an Illumina NovaSeq with 2 x 150 bp paired-end reads. As for the original processing: Demultiplexing of reads and collapsing into UMI-guided consensus sequences were performed with migec v1.2.7. With mixcr v2.1.11, UMI consensuses were aligned to TRA and TRB V and J templates and assembled into clonotypes. Expanded or contracted clonotypes were those called significant by both edgeR and NoisET, with noise models trained on biological replicates. For edgeR calls, the cutoffs were a false discovery rate-adjusted p below 0.01 and a log2 fold-change threshold of 1. As an exploratory analysis of dynamics, max-normalized trajectories of the 1000 most abundant clonotypes were examined with PCA combined with hierarchical clustering. Separately sequenced CD4+ and CD8+ repertoires were used to assign a CD4 or CD8 phenotype to each responding clone. TCRdb took the public reads, trimmed them with fastp at Q25, ran MiXCR for clone calling and kept in-frame beta chains. For every CDR3 protein sequence, its rows merge into one entry that carries the most common genes and DNA. TCRdb assigned the V and J calls; the authors' analysis was not used. Present in this sample are 540,000 or so distinct CDR3 sequences, about a fifth of which were seen just once. The top ten clones comprise approximately 13% of the sample.

This clonotype was detected a few times. Its recognized antigen is unknown. No qualities accompany the bases; no much larger clone lies one base away. Ficoll-Paque density gradient centrifugation was the method used to isolate PBMCs. V lost 8 bases and J lost 5 bases; the stretch between them is 15 bases long. The CDR3 covers 13 residues, taking in both the cysteine and the phenylalanine. Solely the CDR3 DNA is kept, with 39 bases framed from the first base. This receptor was identified in an adult woman who had mild COVID-19 (a few samples of this study predate the infection). The sample titles of this study are shuffled in the database, so cell type and time point are left out; the donor was told from shared clones. Recombination linked TRBV12-3 or TRBV12-4 to TRBJ1-1, and the D gene may be TRBD1, 6 bases matching. The sequenced sample was PBMCs or a T cell subset sorted from them (not recorded which). Here is the DNA: TGTGCCAGCTTAGATCAGGGGTATACTGAAGCTTTCTTT. Protein translation: CASLDQGYTEAFF.